A selection of T cell receptor beta chains follows, all from one sample in a study of blood T cell repertoires in COVID-19. Repertoires were generated with immunoSEQ multiplex PCR, while TCRdb's copy carries only in-frame clones and drops some. The sample gives about 270,000 clones, approximately 90% of which show up once; approximately 3% is in the top ten. The sample comprised PBMCs or T cells enriched from blood (not recorded which). The source of these receptors is a woman in her 50s who had recovered from COVID-19. The CDR3 runs from the conserved cysteine through the conserved F or W.

>TRBV19|TRBJ1-1
CASSGTGRRAEAFF
>TRBV18|TRBJ1-1
CASSPGIGVTEAFF
>TRBV7-8|TRBJ2-3
CASSRLRTDTQYF
>TRBV7-3|TRBJ2-3
CASSSSGRGTDTQYF
>TRBV28|TRBJ1-2
CASRTGTTNYGYTF
>TRBV7-7|TRBJ2-3
CASSSGTSGSTDTQYF
>TRBV6-5|TRBJ1-3
CASSYSRGSGNTIYF
>TRBV9|TRBJ1-1
CASSAGQGRPEAFF
>TRBV5-5|TRBJ2-3
CASTLQGAWSDTQYF
>TRBV30|TRBJ1-2
CAWSVGGLDYGYTF
>TRBV30|TRBJ1-4
CAWSYGLSNEKLFF
>TRBV7-8|TRBJ1-5
CASSDLRDRTQHF
>TRBV3-1/TRBV3-2|TRBJ1-2
CASSPQVNYGYTF
>TRBV11-2|TRBJ1-5
CASSPQGRDQPQHF
>TRBV28|TRBJ2-3
CASSSAGGREREYF
>TRBV15|TRBJ1-1
CATSRGGVTATEAFF
>TRBV6-6|TRBJ1-4
CASSYSSGFNEKLFF
>TRBV28|TRBJ1-4
CASSLDITNEKLFF
>TRBV2|TRBJ2-2
CASSGQGIVSGELFF
>TRBV19|TRBJ2-3
CASSHPGQTDTQYF
>TRBV15|TRBJ1-4
CATSRDNRKNEKLFF
>TRBV28|TRBJ1-1
CASSSPRTSVGNTEAFF
>TRBV7-2|TRBJ2-7
CASSLLAESYEQYF